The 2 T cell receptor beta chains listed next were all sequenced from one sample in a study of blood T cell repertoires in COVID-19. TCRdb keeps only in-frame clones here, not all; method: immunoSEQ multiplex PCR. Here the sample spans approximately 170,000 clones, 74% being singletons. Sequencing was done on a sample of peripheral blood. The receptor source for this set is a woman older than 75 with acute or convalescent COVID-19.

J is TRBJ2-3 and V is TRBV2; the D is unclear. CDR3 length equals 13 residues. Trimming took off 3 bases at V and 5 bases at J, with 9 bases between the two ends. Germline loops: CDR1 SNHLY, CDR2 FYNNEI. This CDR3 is CASSDRVRDTQYF. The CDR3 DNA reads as TGTGCCAGCAGTGACCGGGTCCGAGATACGCAGTATTTT.

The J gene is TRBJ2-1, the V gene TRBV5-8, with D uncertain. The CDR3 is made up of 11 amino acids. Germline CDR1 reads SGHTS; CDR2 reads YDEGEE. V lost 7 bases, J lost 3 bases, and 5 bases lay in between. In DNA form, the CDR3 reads TGTGCCAGCGGCCGCTACAATGAGCAGTTCTTC. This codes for CASGRYNEQFF. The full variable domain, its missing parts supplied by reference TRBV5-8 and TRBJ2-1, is EAGVTQSPTHLIKTRGQQATLRCSPISGHTSVYWYQQALGLGLQFLLWYDEGEERNRGNFPPRFSGRQFPNYSSELNVNALELEDSALYLCASGRYNEQFFGPGTRLTVL.